Listed below are T cell receptor beta chains from one sample, sequenced in a study of T cells after yellow fever vaccination. One entry per CDR3 protein, called by TCRdb with MiXCR from the 5' RACE reads. The sample records under 700,000 distinct CDR3 sequences, roughly a sixth being singletons. The source material was PBMCs, sampled 5 to 6 days after the first yellow fever vaccination. These receptors came from a man aged 18 to 29 who received the YFV17D yellow fever vaccine. The CDR3 runs from the conserved cysteine through the conserved F or W. D genes are given only for firm matches. Size is omitted from some rows. Given values are once, few, many or a class for expanded clones.

D: TRBD1; size: few; V: TRBV5-1; J: TRBJ2-7; DNA: TGCGCCAGCAGCCTAGGGACAGCCTTGTCATACGAGCAGTACTTC; CDR3: CASSLGTALSYEQYF
D: -; size: -; V: TRBV5-8; J: TRBJ1-6; DNA: TGTGCCAGCAGCTTCCCCGGAAGCTCCTATAATTCACCCCTCCACTTT; CDR3: CASSFPGSSYNSPLHF
D: -; size: -; V: TRBV19; J: TRBJ2-3; DNA: TGTGCCACCGGACTAAGGGGGGCGGATACGCAGTATTTT; CDR3: CATGLRGADTQYF
D: -; size: -; V: TRBV18; J: TRBJ1-2; DNA: TGTGCCAGCTCACCAAGACAGCTAGATACGTATGGCTACACCTTC; CDR3: CASSPRQLDTYGYTF
D: -; size: few; V: TRBV6-5; J: TRBJ2-3; DNA: TGTGCCAGCAGTTCCCCCCGACGGGGCGGGGTCGCAGATACGCAGTATTTT; CDR3: CASSSPRRGGVADTQYF
D: -; size: -; V: TRBV7-9; J: TRBJ1-2; DNA: TGTGCCAGCAGCTTAGTTGCGCCAGTTGGCTACACCTTC; CDR3: CASSLVAPVGYTF
D: TRBD2; size: -; V: TRBV18; J: TRBJ2-3; DNA: TGTGCCAGCTCACCACCAGCGGGGGGACGTGATACGCAGTATTTT; CDR3: CASSPPAGGRDTQYF
D: -; size: -; V: TRBV20-1; J: TRBJ2-3; DNA: TGCAGTGCTAGATTTAGCGGTTTTAAACCGGACGTGCAGTATTTT; CDR3: CSARFSGFKPDVQYF
D: -; size: -; V: TRBV7-9; J: TRBJ1-2; DNA: TGTGCCAGCAGCTCCACCGGTGCCGGGGCCTATGGCTACACCTTC; CDR3: CASSSTGAGAYGYTF
D: -; size: -; V: TRBV7-2; J: TRBJ1-5; DNA: TGTGCCAGCAGCTTATGGGGTTTTCAGCCCCAGCATTTT; CDR3: CASSLWGFQPQHF
D: -; size: few; V: TRBV20-1; J: TRBJ2-3; DNA: TGCAGTACTAAAGGTCCGCTCACAGATACGCAGTATTTT; CDR3: CSTKGPLTDTQYF
D: TRBD2; size: few; V: TRBV29-1; J: TRBJ2-3; DNA: TGCAGCGTGGGGGGGCGGGGGGCCCATCCGGATACGCAGTATTTT; CDR3: CSVGGRGAHPDTQYF
D: -; size: few; V: TRBV6-5; J: TRBJ2-2; DNA: TGTGCCAGCAGTTACTCCCAGCCGAACACCGGGGAGCTGTTTTTT; CDR3: CASSYSQPNTGELFF
D: -; size: -; V: TRBV11-2; J: TRBJ1-1; DNA: TGTGCCAGCAGCTTAGAGCAGGGGCCCTTGAACACTGAAGCTTTCTTT; CDR3: CASSLEQGPLNTEAFF
D: TRBD2; size: few; V: TRBV7-2; J: TRBJ2-3; DNA: TGTGCCAGCAGCTTCAGACAGCGGGATTCAAGCACAGATACGCAGTATTTT; CDR3: CASSFRQRDSSTDTQYF
D: -; size: -; V: TRBV7-9; J: TRBJ2-4; DNA: TGTGCCAGCAGCTTAGTGGGTGGGGTGCTAGCCAAAAACATTCAGTACTTC; CDR3: CASSLVGGVLAKNIQYF
D: -; size: few; V: TRBV7-2; J: TRBJ1-1; DNA: TGTGCCAGCAGCTTAGCTCCCCTTTCACAGGTTGAAGCTTTCTTT; CDR3: CASSLAPLSQVEAFF
D: TRBD1; size: few; V: TRBV5-6; J: TRBJ1-3; DNA: TGTGCCAGCAGCCCCCGATTGGGCAGGGGGCGAACGTCTGGAAACACCATATATTTT; CDR3: CASSPRLGRGRTSGNTIYF
D: TRBD2; size: -; V: TRBV9; J: TRBJ2-5; DNA: TGTGCCAGCAGCGTAGGGACTAGCGAGGGGGAGACCCAGTACTTC; CDR3: CASSVGTSEGETQYF
D: TRBD1; size: few; V: TRBV20-1; J: TRBJ2-2; DNA: TGCAGTGCTAGAGATCGACAGGGGAACAGCAGGGAGCTGTTTTTT; CDR3: CSARDRQGNSRELFF
D: -; size: few; V: TRBV6-2/TRBV6-3; J: TRBJ2-1; DNA: TGTGCCAGCAGTTACCCCCACAATGAGCAGTTCTTC; CDR3: CASSYPHNEQFF
D: -; size: few; V: TRBV6-1; J: TRBJ2-3; DNA: TGTGCCAGCAGACTCCGGGACAATCCAGATACGCAGTATTTT; CDR3: CASRLRDNPDTQYF
D: -; size: -; V: TRBV7-3; J: TRBJ2-5; DNA: TGTGCCAGCAGCCTCGGGTTGGGGCTATCTAAGGACCAAGAGACCCAGTACTTC; CDR3: CASSLGLGLSKDQETQYF
D: -; size: -; V: TRBV5-6; J: TRBJ2-5; DNA: TGTGCCAGCAGCTTGTTTCAGTACCAAGAGACCCAGTACTTC; CDR3: CASSLFQYQETQYF
D: -; size: few; V: TRBV19; J: TRBJ1-1; DNA: TGTGCCAGTAGTCCGTGGGGGGCGCCGGCTTTCTTT; CDR3: CASSPWGAPAFF
D: TRBD1; size: few; V: TRBV30; J: TRBJ1-4; DNA: TGTGCCTGGAGTGGACAGGGCCCTGAAAAACTGTTTTTT; CDR3: CAWSGQGPEKLFF
D: TRBD2; size: -; V: TRBV19; J: TRBJ2-5; DNA: TGTGCCAGTAGTATGAGACTAGCCGAGACCCAGTACTTC; CDR3: CASSMRLAETQYF
D: -; size: few; V: TRBV4-1; J: TRBJ1-1; DNA: TGCGCCAGCAGAACGACAGTAAACACTGAAGCTTTCTTT; CDR3: CASRTTVNTEAFF
D: -; size: few; V: TRBV6-5; J: TRBJ1-1; DNA: TGTGCCAGCAGTTCTTCCTCTATTGAAGCTTTCTTT; CDR3: CASSSSSIEAFF
D: TRBD1; size: -; V: TRBV6-1; J: TRBJ1-5; DNA: TGTGCCAGCAGGAGTCAGGGGGCCATTAATAGCAATCAGCCCCAGCATTTT; CDR3: CASRSQGAINSNQPQHF
D: -; size: -; V: TRBV7-9; J: TRBJ2-5; DNA: TGTGCCAGCAGCTTACCTCCCGACCTACCCCGGGAGACCCCGTACTTC; CDR3: CASSLPPDLPRETPYF
D: TRBD1; size: -; V: TRBV7-3; J: TRBJ2-5; DNA: TGTGCCAGCAGCCTAAGGCGGACAGGGCAAGAGACCCAGTACTTC; CDR3: CASSLRRTGQETQYF
D: TRBD2; size: -; V: TRBV4-2; J: TRBJ2-1; DNA: TGTGCCAGCAGCCGCGATCGAACGACTAGCTATGAGCAGTTCTTC; CDR3: CASSRDRTTSYEQFF
D: -; size: few; V: TRBV27; J: TRBJ2-1; DNA: TGTGCCAGCAGTTCGGCTACCGGGACCCTAGCATACAATGAGCAGTTCTTC; CDR3: CASSSATGTLAYNEQFF
D: TRBD1; size: -; V: TRBV12-3/TRBV12-4; J: TRBJ1-1; DNA: TGTGCCAGCAGCTTAACAGGGGGCAGGAACACTGAAGCTTTCTTT; CDR3: CASSLTGGRNTEAFF
D: -; size: -; V: TRBV6-5; J: TRBJ2-3; DNA: TGTGCCAGCAGTTACTTCCTGGGGGGGCCGACAGATACGCAGTATTTT; CDR3: CASSYFLGGPTDTQYF
D: TRBD1; size: few; V: TRBV11-2; J: TRBJ2-3; DNA: TGTGCCAGCAGCTTAGATCAGGGGGTGTATACGCAGTATTTT; CDR3: CASSLDQGVYTQYF
D: TRBD1; size: few; V: TRBV12-3/TRBV12-4; J: TRBJ1-1; DNA: TGTGCCAGCAGCCTGAGGGGGCAGACTGAAGCTTTCTTT; CDR3: CASSLRGQTEAFF
D: -; size: -; V: TRBV7-2; J: TRBJ1-6; DNA: TGTGCCAGCAGCTTCGCCGGGACAAATAATTCACCCCTCCACTTT; CDR3: CASSFAGTNNSPLHF
D: -; size: few; V: TRBV29-1; J: TRBJ2-7; DNA: TGCAGCGTTGAAAAACAGCAGGGCTACGAGCAGTACTTC; CDR3: CSVEKQQGYEQYF
D: -; size: few; V: TRBV14; J: TRBJ1-5; DNA: TGTGCCAGCAGCCCCCTAGGGGGTCAGCCCCAGCATTTT; CDR3: CASSPLGGQPQHF
D: -; size: -; V: TRBV7-9; J: TRBJ1-2; DNA: TGTGCCAGCAGCTTAGCATTGGAGGGACGGGGCTATGGCTACACCTTC; CDR3: CASSLALEGRGYGYTF